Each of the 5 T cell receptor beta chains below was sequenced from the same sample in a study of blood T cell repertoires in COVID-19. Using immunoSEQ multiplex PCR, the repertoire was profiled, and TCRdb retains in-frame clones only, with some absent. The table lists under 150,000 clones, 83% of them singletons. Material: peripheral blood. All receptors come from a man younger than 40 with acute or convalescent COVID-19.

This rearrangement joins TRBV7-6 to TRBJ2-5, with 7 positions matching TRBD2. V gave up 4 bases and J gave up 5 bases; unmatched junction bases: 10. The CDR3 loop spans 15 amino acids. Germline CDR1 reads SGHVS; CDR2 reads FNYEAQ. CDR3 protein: CASSYLRGGVETQYF. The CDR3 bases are TGTGCCAGCAGCTACCTACGCGGGGGAGTGGAGACCCAGTACTTC.

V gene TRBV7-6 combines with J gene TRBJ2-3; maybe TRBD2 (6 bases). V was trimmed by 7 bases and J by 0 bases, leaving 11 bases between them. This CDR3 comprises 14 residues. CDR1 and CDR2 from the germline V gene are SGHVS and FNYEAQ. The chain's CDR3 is CASTRGLSTDTQYF. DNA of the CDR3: TGTGCCAGCACCCGGGGACTCAGCACAGATACGCAGTATTTT. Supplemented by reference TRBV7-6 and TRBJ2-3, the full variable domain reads GAGVSQSPRYKVTKRGQDVALRCDPISGHVSLYWYRQALGQGPEFLTYFNYEAQQDKSGLPNDRFSAERPEGSISTLTIQRTEQRDSAMYRCASTRGLSTDTQYFGPGTRLTVL.

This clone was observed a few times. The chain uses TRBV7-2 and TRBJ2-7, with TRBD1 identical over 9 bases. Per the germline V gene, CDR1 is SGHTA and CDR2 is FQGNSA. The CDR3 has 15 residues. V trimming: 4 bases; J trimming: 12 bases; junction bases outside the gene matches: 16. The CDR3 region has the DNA TGTGCCAGCAGCTCCAGCCCCGGGACAGGGCTCAGCGCGTACTTC. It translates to CASSSSPGTGLSAYF.

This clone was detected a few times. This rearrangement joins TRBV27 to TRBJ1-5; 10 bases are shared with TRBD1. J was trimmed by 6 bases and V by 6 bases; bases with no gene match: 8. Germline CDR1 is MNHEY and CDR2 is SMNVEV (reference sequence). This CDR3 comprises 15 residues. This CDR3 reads CASSPGQGLGQPQHF. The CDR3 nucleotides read TGTGCCAGCAGCCCGGGACAGGGGCTCGGTCAGCCCCAGCATTTT.

Written as DNA, the CDR3 is TGTGCCAGCAGCCAAGATCTCCTCCTAATAGCGGCCACCGGGGAGCTGTTTTTT. Translating gives CASSQDLLLIAATGELFF. V usage is TRBV4-2 and J usage is TRBJ2-2, with a weak D call TRBD2 (6 bases). Germline V gives CDR1 LGHNA, CDR2 YNFKEQ. This CDR3 spans 18 amino acids. V lost 0 bases and J lost 4, with 18 bases in between.